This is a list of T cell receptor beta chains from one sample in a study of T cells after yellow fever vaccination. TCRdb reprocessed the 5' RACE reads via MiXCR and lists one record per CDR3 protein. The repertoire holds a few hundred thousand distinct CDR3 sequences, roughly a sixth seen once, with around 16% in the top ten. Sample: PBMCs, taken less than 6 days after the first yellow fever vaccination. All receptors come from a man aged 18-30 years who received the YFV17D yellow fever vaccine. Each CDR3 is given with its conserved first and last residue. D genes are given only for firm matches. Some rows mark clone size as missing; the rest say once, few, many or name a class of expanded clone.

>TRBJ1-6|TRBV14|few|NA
TGTGCCAGCAGCCCTCGGGCCCACTATAATTCACCCCTCCACTTT
CASSPRAHYNSPLHF
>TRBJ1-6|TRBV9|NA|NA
TGTGCCAGCAGCGTAGGGAACTCCTATAATTCACCCCTCCACTTT
CASSVGNSYNSPLHF
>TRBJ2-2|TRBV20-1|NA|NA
TGCAGTGCTAGGGGGGTTGCCGGGGAGCTGTTTTTT
CSARGVAGELFF
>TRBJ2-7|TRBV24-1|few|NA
TGTGCCACCAGTGTCCCAAGGCCAGGGGAAGCCTACGAGCAGTACTTC
CATSVPRPGEAYEQYF
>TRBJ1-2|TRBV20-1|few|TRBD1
TGCAGTGCTAGAGGTGGACAGGGGGTTTACTATGGCTACACCTTC
CSARGGQGVYYGYTF
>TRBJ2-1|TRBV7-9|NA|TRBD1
TGTGCCAGCAGCCGCTGGGACAGCCTTTACAATGAGCAGTTCTTC
CASSRWDSLYNEQFF
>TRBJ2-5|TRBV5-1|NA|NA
TGCGCCAGCAGCGTAGGACGGAAAGAGACCCAGTACTTC
CASSVGRKETQYF
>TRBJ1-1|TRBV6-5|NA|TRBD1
TGTGCCAGCAGTTACGACAGGGGGTCGAACACTGAAGCTTTCTTT
CASSYDRGSNTEAFF
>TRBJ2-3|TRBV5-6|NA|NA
TGTGCCAGCAGCATCCCGGGTGGAGATACGCAGTATTTT
CASSIPGGDTQYF
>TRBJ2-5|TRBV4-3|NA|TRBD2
TGCGCCAGCAGCCAAGAGGTGGCTAGCGGATCGGAGACCCAGTACTTC
CASSQEVASGSETQYF
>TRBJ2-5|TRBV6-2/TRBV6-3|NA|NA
TGTGCCAGCAGTTACGGTCGGGTAGAAGGAGAGACCCAGTACTTC
CASSYGRVEGETQYF
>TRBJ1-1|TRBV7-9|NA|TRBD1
TGTGCCAGCAGCCAGGACAGGGACCCAACGGAAGCTTTCTTT
CASSQDRDPTEAFF
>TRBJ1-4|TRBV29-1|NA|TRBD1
TGCAGCGTTGGGGGGACAGGAGAAAAACTGTTTTTT
CSVGGTGEKLFF
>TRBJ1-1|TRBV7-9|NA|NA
TGTGCCAGCAGCTCAAGGGCGGGGATTGAAGCTTTCTTT
CASSSRAGIEAFF
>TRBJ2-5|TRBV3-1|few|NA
TGTGCCAGCAGCCAGCGGGCGGGGATGGGGGAGACCCAGTACTTC
CASSQRAGMGETQYF